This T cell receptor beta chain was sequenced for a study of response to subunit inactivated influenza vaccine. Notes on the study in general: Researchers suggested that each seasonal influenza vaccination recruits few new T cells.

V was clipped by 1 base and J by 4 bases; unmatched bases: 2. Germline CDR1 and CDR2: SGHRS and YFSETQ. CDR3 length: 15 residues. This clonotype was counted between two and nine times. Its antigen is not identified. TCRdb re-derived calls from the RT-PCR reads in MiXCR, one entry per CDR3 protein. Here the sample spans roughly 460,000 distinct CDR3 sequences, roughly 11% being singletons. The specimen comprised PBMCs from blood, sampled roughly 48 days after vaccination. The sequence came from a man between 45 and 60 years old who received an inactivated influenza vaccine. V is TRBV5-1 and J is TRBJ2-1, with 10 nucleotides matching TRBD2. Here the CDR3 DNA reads TGCGCCAGCAGCTTGCAGCGGGGGGGATACAATGAGCAGTTCTTC. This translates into CASSLQRGGYNEQFF.